Listed here are 10 T cell receptor beta chains from one sample, sequenced in a study of cytomegalovirus exposure and HLA in healthy donors. Primers for the PCR totalled 60 Vbeta and 13 Jbeta. Produced via immunoSEQ multiplex PCR; TCRdb's table is partial and in-frame only. The listing records 120,000 to 150,000 clones. The source material was PBMCs. Receptors were obtained from a man aged 35-49 years in good health and CMV-seronegative.

This chain connects TRBV7-2 to TRBJ2-5; 8 nucleotides line up with TRBD2. From germline, CDR1 is SGHTA and CDR2 FQGNSA. V lost 3 bases to trimming and J lost 4 bases; unmatched junction nucleotides: 4. CDR3 size: 14 residues. The CDR3 loop reads CASSLRGAGETQYF. DNA of the CDR3: TGTGCCAGCAGCTTGCGGGGGGCAGGAGAGACCCAGTACTTC. Using reference TRBV7-2 and TRBJ2-5 for the parts outside the CDR3, the full variable domain is GAGVSQSPSNKVTEKGKDVELRCDPISGHTALYWYRQSLGQGLEFLIYFQGNSAPDKSGLPSDRFSAERTGGSVSTLTIQRTQQEDSAVYLCASSLRGAGETQYFGPGTRLLVL.

J is TRBJ2-1 and V is TRBV6-6, with 7 bases matching TRBD2. The J segment lost 5 bases and the V segment lost 3 bases, leaving 4 bases of the junction unmatched. CDR1 MNHNY and CDR2 SVGAGI come from the germline V gene (reference sequence). The CDR3 loop spans 14 amino acids. The CDR3: CASSYGGGDNEQFF. In DNA form, the CDR3 reads TGTGCCAGCAGTTATGGGGGGGGAGACAATGAGCAGTTCTTC.

The genes are TRBV2 and TRBJ1-5; possible D gene TRBD1, 5 bases. There are 14 residues in the CDR3. Germline V gives CDR1 SNHLY, CDR2 FYNNEI. V was clipped by 4 bases and J by 4 bases, with 11 bases between them. CDR3 sequence reads: CASSVGGTNQPQHF. The CDR3 region has the DNA TGTGCCAGCAGTGTGGGGGGGACGAATCAGCCCCAGCATTTT.

V and J are TRBV5-4 and TRBJ2-1; TRBD2 matches 8 bases. After removal of 2 bases from V and 7 bases from J, the junction contained 5 bases not matched to a gene. This CDR3 has 14 amino acids. Germline CDR1 and CDR2: SGHNT and YYREEE (reference sequence). The CDR3 sequence is CASSLPGGLNEQFF. In DNA form, the CDR3 reads TGTGCCAGCAGCTTACCGGGAGGGTTAAATGAGCAGTTCTTC.

The gene calls are TRBV6-1 and TRBJ1-6; TRBD1 aligns across 10 bases. CDR1 and CDR2 (germline): MNHNS, SASEGT. The V segment lost 3 bases and the J segment 6 bases; nucleotides outside the gene matches: 14. This CDR3 is 19 amino acids long. CDR3 region: CASSDRTGGRNTGNSPLHF. The CDR3 DNA is TGTGCCAGCAGTGACCGGACAGGGGGTCGTAACACGGGTAATTCACCCCTCCACTTT.

V gene TRBV5-4 combines with J gene TRBJ1-2, with D tentatively TRBD1 (6 bases). Between the trimmed V and J ends, which lost 4 bases and 4 bases, there was a span of 8 bases. Germline values: CDR1 SGHNT, CDR2 YYREEE (reference sequence). The CDR3 has 12 amino acids. The CDR3 reads CASSLDSYGYTF. CDR3 bases: TGTGCCAGCAGCCTGGACAGCTATGGCTACACCTTC.

The chain links TRBV11-1 to TRBJ2-1; D is ambiguous. V dropped 5 bases and J dropped 0 bases, with 11 bases sitting between them. The CDR3 covers 15 residues. The germline gives CDR1 SGHAT, CDR2 FQDESV (reference sequence). The CDR3 loop is CASSPQRGSYNEQFF. The DNA of the CDR3 is TGTGCCAGCAGCCCCCAGCGAGGCTCCTACAATGAGCAGTTCTTC. Full variable domain (rest looked up from reference TRBV11-1 and TRBJ2-1): EAEVAQSPRYKITEKSQAVAFWCDPISGHATLYWYRQILGQGPELLVQFQDESVVDDSQLPKDRFSAERLKGVDSTLKIQPAELGDSAMYLCASSPQRGSYNEQFFGPGTRLTVL.

This chain connects TRBV29-1 to TRBJ1-1; D unresolved. There are 14 residues in the CDR3. Trimming removed 4 bases from V and 0 bases from J, with 12 bases in between. CDR1 is SQVTM, CDR2 ANQGSEA, per germline. CDR3 region: CSVGQRLMNTEAFF. CDR3 bases: TGCAGCGTTGGCCAGCGCCTTATGAACACTGAAGCTTTCTTT.

The chain links TRBV14 to TRBJ1-1; D not certain. The V gene lost 0 bases and the J gene lost 4 bases, with 12 bases spanning the gap. Per germline, CDR1 SGHDN and CDR2 FVKESK. The CDR3 has 15 amino acids. The DNA of the CDR3 is TGTGCCAGCAGCCAAGACGTGACGGGGTCCACTGAAGCTTTCTTT. This translates into CASSQDVTGSTEAFF.

The chain recombines TRBV12-5 with TRBJ1-1, with 12 nucleotides matching TRBD1. The germline V gene has CDR1 LGHNT and CDR2 FRNRAP. Trimming removed 5 bases from V and 6 bases from J; junction bases left unmatched: 4. CDR3 size: 14 residues. Here the CDR3 reads CASGDRDRGPEAFF. DNA of the CDR3: TGTGCTAGTGGTGACCGGGACAGGGGGCCTGAAGCTTTCTTT. The whole variable domain, filled in from reference TRBV12-5 and TRBJ1-1, reads DARVTQTPRHKVTEMGQEVTMRCQPILGHNTVFWYRQTMMQGLELLAYFRNRAPLDDSGMPKDRFSAEMPDATLATLKIQPSEPRDSAVYFCASGDRDRGPEAFFGQGTRLTVV.